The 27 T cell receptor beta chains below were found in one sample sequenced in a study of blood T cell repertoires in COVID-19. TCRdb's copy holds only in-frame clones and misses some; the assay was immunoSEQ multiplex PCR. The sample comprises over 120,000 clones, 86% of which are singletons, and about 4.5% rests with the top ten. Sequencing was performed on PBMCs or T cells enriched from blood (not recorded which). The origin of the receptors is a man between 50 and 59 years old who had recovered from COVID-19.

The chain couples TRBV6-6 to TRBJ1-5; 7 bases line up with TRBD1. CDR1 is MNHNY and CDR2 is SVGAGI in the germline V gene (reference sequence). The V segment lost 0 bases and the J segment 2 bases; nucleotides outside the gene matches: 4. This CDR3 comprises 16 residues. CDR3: CASSYSGTGGNQPQHF. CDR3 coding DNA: TGTGCCAGCAGTTACTCTGGAACAGGGGGCAATCAGCCCCAGCATTTT.

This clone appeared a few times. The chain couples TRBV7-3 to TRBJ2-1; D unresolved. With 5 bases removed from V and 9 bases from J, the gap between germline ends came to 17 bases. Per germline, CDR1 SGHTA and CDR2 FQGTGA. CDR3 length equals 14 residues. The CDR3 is CASSTRLRSSEQFF. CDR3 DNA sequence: TGTGCCAGCAGCACCCGACTCCGGAGCAGTGAGCAGTTCTTC.

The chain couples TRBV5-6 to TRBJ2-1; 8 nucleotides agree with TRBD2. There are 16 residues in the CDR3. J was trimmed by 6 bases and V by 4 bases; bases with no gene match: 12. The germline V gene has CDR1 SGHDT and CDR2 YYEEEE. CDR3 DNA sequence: TGTGCCAGCAGCGAAGTTGGCGCGGGAGGCTTCAATGAGCAGTTCTTC. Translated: CASSEVGAGGFNEQFF.

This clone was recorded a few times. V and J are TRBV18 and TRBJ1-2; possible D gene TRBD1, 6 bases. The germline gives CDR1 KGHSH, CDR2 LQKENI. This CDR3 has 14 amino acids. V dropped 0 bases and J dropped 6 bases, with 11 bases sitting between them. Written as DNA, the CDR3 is TGTGCCAGCTCACCACCGGCAGGGGTAAATGGCTACACCTTC. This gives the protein CASSPPAGVNGYTF.

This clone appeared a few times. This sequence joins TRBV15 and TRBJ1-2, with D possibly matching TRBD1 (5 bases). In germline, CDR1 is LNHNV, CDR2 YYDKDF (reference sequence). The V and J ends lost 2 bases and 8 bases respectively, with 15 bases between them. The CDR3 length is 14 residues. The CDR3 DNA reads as TGTGCCACCAGCAGACTCCGGGACTCAGGAGGCTACACCTTC. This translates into CATSRLRDSGGYTF.

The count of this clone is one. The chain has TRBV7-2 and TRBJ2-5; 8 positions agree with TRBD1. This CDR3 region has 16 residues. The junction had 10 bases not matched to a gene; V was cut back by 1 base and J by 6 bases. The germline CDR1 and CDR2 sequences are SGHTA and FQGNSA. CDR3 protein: CASSLDLGTGGKTQYF. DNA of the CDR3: TGTGCCAGCAGCTTAGACCTCGGGACAGGTGGGAAGACCCAGTACTTC.

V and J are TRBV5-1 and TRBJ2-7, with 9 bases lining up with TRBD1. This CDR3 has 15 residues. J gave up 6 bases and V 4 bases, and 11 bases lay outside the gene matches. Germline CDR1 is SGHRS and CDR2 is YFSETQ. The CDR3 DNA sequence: TGCGCCAGCAGCAAAGAGGGACAGGGAGTCACCGAGCAGTACTTC. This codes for CASSKEGQGVTEQYF.

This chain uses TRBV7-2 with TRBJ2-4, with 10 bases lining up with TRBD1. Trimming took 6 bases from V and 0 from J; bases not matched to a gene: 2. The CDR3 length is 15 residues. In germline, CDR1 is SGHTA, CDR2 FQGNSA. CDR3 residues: CASRGQGRAKNIQYF. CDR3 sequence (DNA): TGTGCCAGCAGGGGACAGGGGCGAGCCAAAAACATTCAGTACTTC.

The CDR3 nucleotides read TGTGCCAGCAGTTTGGACGGGAGGCTAAAGGGGAAGCTGTTTTTT. It specifies CASSLDGRLKGKLFF. The chain carries TRBV28 and TRBJ1-4; maybe TRBD1 (5 bases). V was trimmed by 3 bases and J by 14 bases, leaving 22 bases between them. The CDR3 loop spans 15 amino acids. Germline values: CDR1 MDHEN, CDR2 SYDVKM.

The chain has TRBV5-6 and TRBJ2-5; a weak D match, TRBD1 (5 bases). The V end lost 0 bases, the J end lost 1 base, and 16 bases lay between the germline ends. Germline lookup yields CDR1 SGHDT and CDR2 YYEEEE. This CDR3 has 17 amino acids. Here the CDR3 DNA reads TGTGCCAGCAGCTTGGAATTTAGGGGCAGGACCCAAGAGACCCAGTACTTC. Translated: CASSLEFRGRTQETQYF. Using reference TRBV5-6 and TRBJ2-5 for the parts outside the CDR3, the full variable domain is DAGVTQSPTHLIKTRGQQVTLRCSPKSGHDTVSWYQQALGQGPQFIFQYYEEEERQRGNFPDRFSGHQFPNYSSELNVNALLLGDSALYLCASSLEFRGRTQETQYFGPGTRLLVL.

In DNA form, the CDR3 reads TGTGCCAGCAGCTGGCTACTTAGCGGGAGGGGTGAGCAGTACTTC. It specifies CASSWLLSGRGEQYF. The chain recombines TRBV14 with TRBJ2-7, with 11 positions matching TRBD2. Germline CDR1 is SGHDN and CDR2 is FVKESK. V lost 5 bases to trimming and J lost 7 bases; unmatched junction nucleotides: 10. This CDR3 is built from 15 residues.

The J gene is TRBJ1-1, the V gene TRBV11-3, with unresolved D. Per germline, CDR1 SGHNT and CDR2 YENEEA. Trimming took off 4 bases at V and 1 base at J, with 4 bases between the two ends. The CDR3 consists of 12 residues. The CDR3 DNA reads TGTGCCAGCAGCTCGGGGAACACTGAAGCTTTCTTT. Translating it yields CASSSGNTEAFF.

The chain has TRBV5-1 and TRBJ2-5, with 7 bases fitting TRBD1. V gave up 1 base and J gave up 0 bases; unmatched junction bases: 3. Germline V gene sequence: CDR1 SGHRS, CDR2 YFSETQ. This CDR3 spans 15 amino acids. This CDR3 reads CASSLQDRNQETQYF. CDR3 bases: TGCGCCAGCAGCTTGCAGGACAGGAACCAAGAGACCCAGTACTTC.

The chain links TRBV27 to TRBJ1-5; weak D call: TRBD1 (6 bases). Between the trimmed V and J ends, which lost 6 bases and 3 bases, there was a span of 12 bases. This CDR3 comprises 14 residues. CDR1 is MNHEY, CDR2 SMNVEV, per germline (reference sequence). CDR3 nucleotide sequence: TGTGCCAGCAGAGTCGGACAGTACAATCAGCCCCAGCATTTT. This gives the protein CASRVGQYNQPQHF.

The CDR3 protein is CASSINRVMNTEAFF. DNA of the CDR3: TGTGCCAGTAGTATAAACAGGGTGATGAACACTGAAGCTTTCTTT. V usage is TRBV19 and J usage is TRBJ1-1; tentative D call: TRBD1 (6 bases). Germline CDR1 and CDR2: LNHDA and SQIVND (reference sequence). This CDR3 region has 15 residues. Trimming shortened V by 2 bases and J by 0 bases, and 10 bases separated the two germline ends. Together with reference TRBV19 and TRBJ1-1, the CDR3 gives the full variable domain: DGGITQSPKYLFRKEGQNVTLSCEQNLNHDAMYWYRQDPGQGLRLIYYSQIVNDFQKGDIAEGYSVSREKKESFPLTVTSAQKNPTAFYLCASSINRVMNTEAFFGQGTRLTVV.

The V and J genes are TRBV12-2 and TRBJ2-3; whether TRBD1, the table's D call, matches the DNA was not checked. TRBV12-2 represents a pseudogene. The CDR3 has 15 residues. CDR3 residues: CASRYSTGIGDTQYF. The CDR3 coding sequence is TGTGCAAGTCGCTATTCGACAGGGATAGGGGATACGCAGTATTTT.

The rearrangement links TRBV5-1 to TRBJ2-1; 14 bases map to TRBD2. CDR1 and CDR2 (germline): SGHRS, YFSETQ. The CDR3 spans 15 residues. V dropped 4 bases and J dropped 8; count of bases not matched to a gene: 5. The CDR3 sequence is CASSIGLAGGDEQFF. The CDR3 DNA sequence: TGCGCCAGCAGCATCGGACTAGCGGGAGGTGATGAGCAGTTCTTC.

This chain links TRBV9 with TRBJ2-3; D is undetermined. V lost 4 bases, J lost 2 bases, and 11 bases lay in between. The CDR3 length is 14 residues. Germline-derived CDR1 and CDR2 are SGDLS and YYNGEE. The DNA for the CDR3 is TGTGCCAGCAGCCCCCGGGTCGACACAGATACGCAGTATTTT. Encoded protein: CASSPRVDTDTQYF.

The CDR3 spells CASSWDRNTEAFF. In DNA form, the CDR3 reads TGTGCCAGCAGCTGGGACAGAAACACTGAAGCTTTCTTT. The rearrangement links TRBV5-4 to TRBJ1-1, with TRBD1 matching over 7 bases. The CDR3 has 13 amino acids. Trimming at V came to 3 bases and at J to 2 bases, leaving 1 base not matched to a gene. Germline V gene data show CDR1 as SGHNT and CDR2 as YYREEE (reference sequence).

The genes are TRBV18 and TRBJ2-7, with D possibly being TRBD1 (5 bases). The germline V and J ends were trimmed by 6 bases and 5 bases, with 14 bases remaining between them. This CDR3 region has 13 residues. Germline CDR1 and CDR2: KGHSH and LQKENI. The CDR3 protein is CASSPQGNDEQYF. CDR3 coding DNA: TGTGCCAGCTCCCCGCAGGGAAACGACGAGCAGTACTTC.

CDR3 amino acids: CASSFRRETYEQYF. The CDR3 coding sequence is TGTGCCAGCAGTTTCCGCCGGGAGACCTACGAGCAGTACTTC. The chain links TRBV27 to TRBJ2-7; D perhaps matches TRBD2 (6 bases). V was cut by 3 bases and J by 2 bases, with 11 bases left in between. Germline CDR1 reads MNHEY; CDR2 reads SMNVEV (reference sequence). There are 14 residues in the CDR3.

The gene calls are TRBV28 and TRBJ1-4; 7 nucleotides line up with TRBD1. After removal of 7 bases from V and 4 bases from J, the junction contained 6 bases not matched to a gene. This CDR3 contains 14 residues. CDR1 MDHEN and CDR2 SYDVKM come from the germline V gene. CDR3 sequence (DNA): TGTGCCAGCAACACGAGACAGGGTAATGAAAAACTGTTTTTT. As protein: CASNTRQGNEKLFF.

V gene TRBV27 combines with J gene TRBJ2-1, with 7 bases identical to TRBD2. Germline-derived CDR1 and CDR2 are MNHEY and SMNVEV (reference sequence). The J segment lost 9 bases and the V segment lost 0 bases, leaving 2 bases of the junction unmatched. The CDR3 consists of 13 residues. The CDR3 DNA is TGTGCCAGCAGTTTATCGGGGGGGATTGAGCAGTTCTTC. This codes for CASSLSGGIEQFF.

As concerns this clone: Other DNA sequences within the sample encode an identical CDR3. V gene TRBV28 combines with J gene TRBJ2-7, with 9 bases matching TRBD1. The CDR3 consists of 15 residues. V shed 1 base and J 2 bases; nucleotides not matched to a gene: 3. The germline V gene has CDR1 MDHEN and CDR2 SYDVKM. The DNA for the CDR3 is TGTGCCAGCAGTTTATTAGGGACAGGGCCCTACGAGCAGTACTTC. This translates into CASSLLGTGPYEQYF.

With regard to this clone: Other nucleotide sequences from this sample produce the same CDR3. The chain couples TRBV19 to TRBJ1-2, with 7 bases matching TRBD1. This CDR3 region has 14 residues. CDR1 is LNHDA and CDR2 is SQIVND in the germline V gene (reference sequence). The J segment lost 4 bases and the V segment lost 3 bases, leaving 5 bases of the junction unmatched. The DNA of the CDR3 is TGTGCCAGTAGTATTGGGACAGCCTTCTATGGCTACACCTTC. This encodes CASSIGTAFYGYTF.

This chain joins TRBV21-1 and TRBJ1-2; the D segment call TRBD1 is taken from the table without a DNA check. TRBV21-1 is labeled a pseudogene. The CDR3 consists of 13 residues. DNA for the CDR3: TGTGCCAGCAGCTCCGGGACAACCTATGGCTACACCTTC. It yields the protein CASSSGTTYGYTF.

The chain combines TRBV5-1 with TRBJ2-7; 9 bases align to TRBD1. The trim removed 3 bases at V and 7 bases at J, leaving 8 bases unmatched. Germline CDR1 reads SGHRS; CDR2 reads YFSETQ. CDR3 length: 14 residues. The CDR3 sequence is CASSYGQGSGEQYF. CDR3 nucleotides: TGCGCCAGCAGCTACGGACAGGGGTCTGGAGAGCAGTACTTC.